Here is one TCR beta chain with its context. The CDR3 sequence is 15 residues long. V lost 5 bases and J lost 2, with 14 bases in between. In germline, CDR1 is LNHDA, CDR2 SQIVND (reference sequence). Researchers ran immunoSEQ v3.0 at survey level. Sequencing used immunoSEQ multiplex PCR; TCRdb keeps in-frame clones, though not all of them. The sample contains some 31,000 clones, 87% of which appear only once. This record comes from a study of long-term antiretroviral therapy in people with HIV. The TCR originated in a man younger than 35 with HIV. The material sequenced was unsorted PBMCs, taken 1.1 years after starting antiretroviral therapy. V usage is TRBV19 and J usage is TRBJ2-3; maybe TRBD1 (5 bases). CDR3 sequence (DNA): TGTGCCAGTAGTTGGGGCACCAAGAACACAGATACGCAGTATTTT. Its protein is CASSWGTKNTDTQYF.